A selection of T cell receptor beta chains follows, all from one sample in a study of T-cell reconstitution after alpha-beta-depleted transplantation in children. TCRdb used MiXCR to reprocess the PCR reads, holding one entry per CDR3 protein. Of around 580,000 distinct CDR3 sequences listed, 25% to 30% were seen once; the top ten hold 36%. The starting material was PBMCs, obtained before TCRalphabeta/CD19-depleted stem cell transplant. All receptors derive from a boy under two years old with Wiskott-Aldrich syndrome, due to receive a stem cell transplant. Each CDR3 is given without its conserved first and last residue. Each record gives: V gene, J gene, CDR3 protein.

TRBV15	TRBJ2-2	ATSRGGAPSPTGSTGELF
TRBV27	TRBJ2-2	ASSVQGPNTGELF
TRBV5-5	TRBJ2-1	ASSLGAQSGVYNEQF
TRBV6-5	TRBJ2-6	ASSYSGGRSVRVLT
TRBV20-1	TRBJ1-5	SASADGNQPQH
TRBV20-1	TRBJ2-1	SATAWTSGTYNEQF
TRBV10-3	TRBJ2-5	AISELSETQY
TRBV4-2	TRBJ2-7	ASSQDRASYEQY
TRBV12-3/TRBV12-4	TRBJ1-2	ASSRDVRDRGRGYT
TRBV7-2	TRBJ2-7	ASSLATGSSYEQY
TRBV7-2	TRBJ2-7	ASSLAMAGGPFEQY
TRBV5-1	TRBJ1-1	ASRGQTRNTEAF
TRBV6-2/TRBV6-3	TRBJ2-7	ASSYVSSGRYEQY
TRBV5-1	TRBJ1-1	ANSLGLGGLEAF
TRBV20-1	TRBJ2-3	SASDRGGTDTQY
TRBV7-9	TRBJ1-1	ASSFFTRTRVDTEAF
TRBV14	TRBJ2-1	ASSHFESSYNEQF
TRBV10-3	TRBJ2-1	AISEPGGAEEQF
TRBV3-1	TRBJ1-1	ASSPRGSEAF
TRBV12-3/TRBV12-4	TRBJ2-7	ASSTDWDRSYEQY
TRBV5-1	TRBJ2-5	ASSVWGMAETQY
TRBV7-2	TRBJ1-5	ASSRTDQPQH
TRBV12-3/TRBV12-4	TRBJ2-3	ASSRWGVSTDTQY
TRBV5-1	TRBJ2-1	ASTGSGLLNEQF
TRBV5-1	TRBJ2-7	ASSPVGSSYEQY
TRBV5-1	TRBJ2-6	ASSLLGGSGANVLT
TRBV5-1	TRBJ2-1	ASSAGYRNEQF
TRBV7-8	TRBJ2-5	ASSLASRGETQY
TRBV5-1	TRBJ2-5	ASSLGNKGETQY
TRBV20-1	TRBJ2-5	SALRQGGVETQY
TRBV29-1	TRBJ2-4	SVGDRLGKNIQY
TRBV7-9	TRBJ2-4	ASSLAQGTLAKNIQY
TRBV20-1	TRBJ2-5	SAVRGSPETQY
TRBV6-1	TRBJ2-5	ASSTRQRQRGETQY
TRBV5-4	TRBJ2-2	ASSFRRGQSTGELF
TRBV5-1	TRBJ2-1	ASSPLGTGEGHNEQF
TRBV5-1	TRBJ2-3	ASSGLVEFTDTQY
TRBV29-1	TRBJ1-4	SVATGVVEKLF
TRBV5-1	TRBJ2-7	ASSWGRDSFEQY
TRBV4-1	TRBJ1-2	ASSQGLNIKRANYGYT
TRBV5-5	TRBJ2-7	ASTLVHEQY
TRBV3-1	TRBJ1-1	ASSQAGRTNTEAF
TRBV5-1	TRBJ2-2	ASSLGQLRELF
TRBV29-1	TRBJ2-7	SVEVDLYEQY
TRBV6-1	TRBJ2-3	ASSEGGSDTQY
TRBV20-1	TRBJ2-2	SAGTGAGELF
TRBV5-1	TRBJ2-2	ASSFLAGGPTGELF
TRBV24-1	TRBJ2-5	ATSDASRETQY
TRBV6-1	TRBJ2-7	ASRLNPGGSYEQY
TRBV20-1	TRBJ2-5	SASSTVYQETQY
TRBV6-1	TRBJ1-1	ASSATNRVNTEAF
TRBV5-6	TRBJ2-7	ASSLARDSSYEQY
TRBV27	TRBJ2-5	ASSWSGRGETQY
TRBV10-3	TRBJ1-3	AISELVTGTDGGNTIY
TRBV25-1	TRBJ1-6	ASSAGQGNSPLH
TRBV4-2	TRBJ2-7	ASSQDGLYEQY
TRBV15	TRBJ1-1	ATSRDIGRTEAF